A single sample gave rise to the 14 T cell receptor beta chains below, sequenced in a study of blood T cells in healthy people across ages. Combining a sample-barcoded 5' primer with a J-beta primer mix, a second PCR ran for roughly 6 to 11 cycles. TCRdb redid the calling of the 5' RACE reads with MiXCR, one entry per CDR3 protein. The sample consists of approximately 700,000 distinct CDR3 sequences, around 32% of them appearing once. Sequencing was performed on blood. These receptors came from a woman aged 80 or over in good health.

This clonotype has just one count. The chain links TRBV4-2 to TRBJ2-5; D remains unclear. V was pared by 0 bases and J by 5 bases, with 10 bases between. Germline loops: CDR1 LGHNA, CDR2 YNFKEQ. The CDR3 runs 14 residues. The CDR3: CASSQDLGLETQYF. The CDR3 nucleotides read TGTGCCAGCAGCCAAGATCTGGGTTTGGAGACCCAGTACTTC.

This clonotype was seen repeatedly, ten times or more. The rearrangement joins TRBV12-3 or TRBV12-4 to TRBJ2-5; the match to TRBD2 covers 13 bases. The CDR3 consists of 15 residues. The J segment lost 5 bases and the V segment lost 4 bases, leaving 4 bases of the junction unmatched. CDR3 loop: CASSWGTSGVETQYF. In nucleotides, the CDR3 is TGTGCCAGCAGTTGGGGGACTAGCGGGGTTGAGACCCAGTACTTC.

This clonotype turned up a few times. The chain carries TRBV20-1 and TRBJ1-1; 10 nucleotides align to TRBD1. V lost 3 bases, J lost 3 bases, and 4 bases stayed unmatched. CDR3 length: 14 residues. Germline V gives CDR1 DFQATT, CDR2 SNEGSKA (reference sequence). CDR3 in DNA: TGCAGTGCTAGCCCCGGGACAGGGGACACTGAAGCTTTCTTT. The encoded protein is CSASPGTGDTEAFF.

This clonotype has ten or more counts. V usage is TRBV11-2 and J usage is TRBJ2-5, with 13 bases aligning to TRBD2. Germline V gives CDR1 SGHAT, CDR2 FQNNGV. The CDR3 runs to 16 residues. V lost 4 bases, J lost 2 bases, and 4 bases stayed unmatched. CDR3 nucleotides: TGTGCCAGCAGCTCGGGACTAGCGGGGTATCAAGAGACCCAGTACTTC. Translation: CASSSGLAGYQETQYF. The full variable domain, completed using reference TRBV11-2 and TRBJ2-5, is EAGVAQSPRYKIIEKRQSVAFWCNPISGHATLYWYQQILGQGPKLLIQFQNNGVVDDSQLPKDRFSAERLKGVDSTLKIQPAKLEDSAVYLCASSSGLAGYQETQYFGPGTRLLVL.

The sample holds many counts of this clonotype. The gene calls are TRBV6-5 and TRBJ1-1, with a weak D call TRBD1 (5 bases). Germline V gene lookup returns CDR1 MNHEY and CDR2 SVGAGI. The CDR3 spans 10 residues. In DNA, the CDR3 is TGTGCGACCCAGGGCACTGAAGCTTTCTTT. Translation: CATQGTEAFF.

The rearrangement links TRBV5-1 to TRBJ1-4; D is undetermined. Germline CDR1 reads SGHRS; CDR2 reads YFSETQ. The CDR3 sequence is 17 residues long. Trimming pared 2 bases from V and 0 bases from J, leaving 14 bases between. As DNA, the CDR3 is TGCGCCAGCAGCTTAACCGTCGTCGGGGCAACTAATGAAAAACTGTTTTTT. Translating it yields CASSLTVVGATNEKLFF.

This clonotype was counted ten times or more. The V gene is TRBV9, the J gene TRBJ2-1, with a tentative D call TRBD2 (5 bases). V lost 0 bases to trimming and J lost 12 bases, with 10 bases between them. Germline CDR1 reads SGDLS; CDR2 reads YYNGEE. The CDR3 sequence is 12 residues long. The CDR3 spells CASSVGKGRQFF. The CDR3 DNA reads as TGTGCCAGCAGCGTAGGTAAAGGGAGGCAGTTCTTC.

This clonotype was picked up many times. The chain links TRBV6-2 or TRBV6-3 to TRBJ2-1; 7 nucleotides agree with TRBD2. The CDR3 is 15 amino acids. Trimming at V came to 3 bases and at J to 7 bases, leaving 9 bases not matched to a gene. Germline CDR1 and CDR2: MNHEY and SVGEGT. CDR3 bases: TGTGCCAGCAGTTATCAGCGGGACGGGGTTAATGAGCAGTTCTTC. Its protein product is CASSYQRDGVNEQFF.

The sample holds many counts of this clonotype. V is TRBV4-2 and J is TRBJ2-5; TRBD2 agrees at 15 bases. Germline CDR1 and CDR2: LGHNA and YNFKEQ. The CDR3 loop spans 20 amino acids. Unmatched junction bases numbered 12, after V lost 1 base and J lost 3 bases. The CDR3 bases are TGTGCCAGCAGCCAAGGGACTAGCGGGGGGGCAGGTGTGGGGAAAGAGACCCAGTACTTC. Its protein is CASSQGTSGGAGVGKETQYF.

This clonotype was counted at least ten times. The chain uses TRBV7-9 and TRBJ2-7; a possible D gene is TRBD1 (6 bases). The CDR3 has 12 residues. Trimming pared 5 bases from V and 4 bases from J, leaving 9 bases between. The germline V gene has CDR1 SEHNR and CDR2 FQNEAQ (reference sequence). DNA of the CDR3: TGTGCCAGCAGCCCGGGACAATACGAGCAGTACTTC. Its protein is CASSPGQYEQYF.

V and J are TRBV10-3 and TRBJ1-1; the D gene is possibly TRBD1 (6 bases). V was trimmed by 5 bases and J by 0 bases, leaving 16 bases between them. The V gene's germline CDR1 is ENHRY and CDR2 SYGVKD. The length of the CDR3 is 16 residues. The CDR3 DNA reads TGTGCCATCAGTCCTACCGGGACAAGAATGAACACTGAAGCTTTCTTT. Translating gives CAISPTGTRMNTEAFF.

The sample holds many counts of this clonotype. The chain employs TRBV11-2 and TRBJ2-5; tentative D call: TRBD1 (5 bases). Trimming removed 2 bases from V and 3 bases from J, with 13 bases in between. The CDR3 extends over 15 amino acids. Germline-derived CDR1 and CDR2 are SGHAT and FQNNGV. In DNA form, the CDR3 reads TGTGCCAGCAGCTTATTTCCCGGCAGGGAAGAGACCCAGTACTTC. Amino acids: CASSLFPGREETQYF.

This clonotype was observed a few times. The chain links TRBV6-6 to TRBJ1-5, with 11 bases matching TRBD1. Germline V gene lookup returns CDR1 MNHNY and CDR2 SVGAGI (reference sequence). V gave up 5 bases and J gave up 2 bases; unmatched junction bases: 5. This CDR3 is built from 16 residues. CDR3 DNA sequence: TGTGCCAGCAGTACCGGGACAGGGGGACGCAATCAGCCCCAGCATTTT. Translating it yields CASSTGTGGRNQPQHF.

The chain is built from TRBV9 and TRBJ1-4, with TRBD1 identical over 7 bases. The CDR3 sequence is 15 residues long. The germline V gene has CDR1 SGDLS and CDR2 YYNGEE. V was pared by 2 bases and J by 0 bases, with 1 base of the junction left unmatched. The CDR3 sequence is CASSVGTATNEKLFF. The CDR3 DNA reads as TGTGCCAGCAGCGTCGGGACAGCAACTAATGAAAAACTGTTTTTT.